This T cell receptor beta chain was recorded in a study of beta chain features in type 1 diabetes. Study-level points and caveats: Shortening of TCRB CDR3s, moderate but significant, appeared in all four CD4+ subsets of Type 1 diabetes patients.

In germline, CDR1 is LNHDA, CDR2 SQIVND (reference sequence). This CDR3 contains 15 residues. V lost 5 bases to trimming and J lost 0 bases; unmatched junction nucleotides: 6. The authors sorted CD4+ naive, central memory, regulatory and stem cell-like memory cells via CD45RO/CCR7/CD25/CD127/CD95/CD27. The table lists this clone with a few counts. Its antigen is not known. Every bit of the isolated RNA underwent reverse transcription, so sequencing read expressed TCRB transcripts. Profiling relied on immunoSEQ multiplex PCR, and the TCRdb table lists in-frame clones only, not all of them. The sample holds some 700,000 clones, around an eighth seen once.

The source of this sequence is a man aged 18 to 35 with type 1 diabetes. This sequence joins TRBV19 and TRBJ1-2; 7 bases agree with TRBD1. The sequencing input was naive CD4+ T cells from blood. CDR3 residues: CASSPRQGPNYGYTF. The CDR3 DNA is TGTGCCAGTAGTCCAAGACAGGGACCTAACTATGGCTACACCTTC.